A single sample is the source of the 2 T cell receptor beta chains below, sequenced in a study of identical twins. One entry per CDR3 protein results from TCRdb running MiXCR on the 5' RACE reads. Of 240,000 or so distinct CDR3 sequences detected, about 10% appear once; the ten largest clones hold about 9.1%. The specimen sequenced was memory T cells sorted from blood. Source of these receptors: a man aged 50-59 years in good health.

This clonotype was seen a few times. V usage is TRBV11-2 and J usage is TRBJ1-3; D gene ambiguous. V lost 0 bases and J 1 base, leaving 4 bases between the germline ends. Germline CDR1 reads SGHAT; CDR2 reads FQNNGV. This CDR3 is 14 amino acids long. For the CDR3, the DNA is TGTGCCAGCAGCTTAGATCTTTCTGGAAACACCATATATTTT. Translated: CASSLDLSGNTIYF.

The chain is built from TRBV5-4 and TRBJ2-3; D unresolved. Trimming took 0 bases from V and 7 from J, leaving 15 bases between them. The V gene's germline CDR1 is SGHNT and CDR2 YYREEE (reference sequence). The CDR3 consists of 15 residues. For the CDR3, the DNA is TGTGCCAGCAGCTTGGATGGGGTAAACAAGCATACGCAGTATTTT. Its translation is CASSLDGVNKHTQYF.